This T cell receptor beta chain is drawn from a study of siplizumab effects on memory and regulatory T cells. The CDR3 covers 15 residues. The germline V gene has CDR1 SGHVS and CDR2 FQNEAQ. Trimming removed 5 bases from V and 5 bases from J, with 15 bases in between. Repertoires were generated with immunoSEQ multiplex PCR, while TCRdb's copy carries only in-frame clones and drops some. The sample lists 110,000 or so clones; 93% were seen once. The chain employs TRBV7-8 and TRBJ1-4; no clear D gene. This sequence was found in a human donor in good health. The sequenced sample consisted of non-Treg CD4+ T cells sorted from blood. The chain's CDR3 is CASSAPVPSNEKLFF. DNA of the CDR3: TGTGCCAGCAGCGCTCCGGTCCCGTCGAATGAAAAACTGTTTTTT.